These T cell receptor beta chains were read from a single sample in a study of blood T cell repertoires in COVID-19. Assay: immunoSEQ multiplex PCR; the TCRdb copy retains only in-frame clones and omits some. Of 150,000 or so clones in the sample, 87% were seen once. Sample: PBMCs or T cells enriched from blood (not recorded which). The receptors originated from a woman aged 40 to 50 who had been exposed to COVID-19. CDR3s include the opening cysteine and the closing phenylalanine or tryptophan. The D gene is left open where the match is weak. Rows may omit the clone size; those that give it use once, few, many or a size class.

DNA: TGCGCCAGCAGCTTGGATTACAGAACCGGGGAGCTGTTTTTT
CDR3: CASSLDYRTGELFF
V: TRBV5-1
size: .
J: TRBJ2-2
D: .

DNA: TGCAGTGCCGCCGGCGGCTACGAGCAGTACTTC
CDR3: CSAAGGYEQYF
V: TRBV20-1
size: .
J: TRBJ2-7
D: .

DNA: TGTGCCAGCAGTGGGTGGGGCGAGCAGTTCTTC
CDR3: CASSGWGEQFF
V: TRBV28
size: .
J: TRBJ2-1
D: .

DNA: TGTGCCAGTAGTATAAAGGGAGGAGAGACCCAGTACTTC
CDR3: CASSIKGGETQYF
V: TRBV19
size: .
J: TRBJ2-5
D: .

DNA: TGTGCCAGCAGCCCTTTGGGGGGAGCTAGCACAGATACGCAGTATTTT
CDR3: CASSPLGGASTDTQYF
V: TRBV3-1/TRBV3-2
size: .
J: TRBJ2-3
D: .

DNA: TGTGCCAGCAGCTTAACCGGGACTAGCGGGATCAATGAGCAGTTCTTC
CDR3: CASSLTGTSGINEQFF
V: TRBV11-2
size: .
J: TRBJ2-1
D: TRBD2

DNA: TGTGCCAGCGCCCCAGGGGGCAGCAATCAGCCCCAGCATTTT
CDR3: CASAPGGSNQPQHF
V: TRBV28
size: .
J: TRBJ1-5
D: TRBD1

DNA: TGTGCCAGCAGTCTTCCCAGCCGGGGGGATGAAAAACTGTTTTTT
CDR3: CASSLPSRGDEKLFF
V: TRBV6-2/TRBV6-3
size: .
J: TRBJ1-4
D: .

DNA: TGTGCCAGCAGTTACGACAGGGTAAATGGCTACACCTTC
CDR3: CASSYDRVNGYTF
V: TRBV6-5
size: .
J: TRBJ1-2
D: TRBD1

DNA: TGCGCCAGCAGCTTCAGTGGGGCCAACGTCCTGACTTTC
CDR3: CASSFSGANVLTF
V: TRBV5-1
size: .
J: TRBJ2-6
D: .

DNA: TGTGCCAGCAGCTTGGGGGTGTCGGGGAGAGACATTCAGTACTTC
CDR3: CASSLGVSGRDIQYF
V: TRBV5-6
size: once
J: TRBJ2-4
D: .

DNA: TGTGCCATCAGTGAAGGGGAGACAGGGGCCGGGAACACTGAAGCTTTCTTT
CDR3: CAISEGETGAGNTEAFF
V: TRBV10-3
size: .
J: TRBJ1-1
D: TRBD1

DNA: TGTGCCAGCAGCGTAATAGCGGGGGGGTTCGACGAGCAGTACTTC
CDR3: CASSVIAGGFDEQYF
V: TRBV7-3
size: .
J: TRBJ2-7
D: TRBD2

DNA: TGTGCCATCAGGCCTGGCCCCGGGGAGCTGTTTTTT
CDR3: CAIRPGPGELFF
V: TRBV10-3
size: .
J: TRBJ2-2
D: .

DNA: TGTGCCAGCAGTTCGGGACAGGGAGTCTATGGCTACACCTTC
CDR3: CASSSGQGVYGYTF
V: TRBV28
size: .
J: TRBJ1-2
D: TRBD1

DNA: TGTGCCAGCAGCCCCGCGGGGGCGGGAGGGCCCGAGACCCAGTACTTC
CDR3: CASSPAGAGGPETQYF
V: TRBV28
size: .
J: TRBJ2-5
D: TRBD2

DNA: TGCGCCAGCAGCCAGGGGACCGAGAACACCGGGGAGCTGTTTTTT
CDR3: CASSQGTENTGELFF
V: TRBV5-1
size: .
J: TRBJ2-2
D: .

DNA: TGTGCCAGCAGCTTAGGCGGGCATTACTACGAGCAGTACTTC
CDR3: CASSLGGHYYEQYF
V: TRBV7-9
size: .
J: TRBJ2-7
D: .

DNA: TGTGCCAGCAGCTTAAATTCTGGGACGGGGGATGAAAAACTGTTTTTT
CDR3: CASSLNSGTGDEKLFF
V: TRBV11-2
size: .
J: TRBJ1-4
D: .

DNA: TGTGCCAGTAGTACCGGACAGGGGAATAGCAATCAGCCCCAGCATTTT
CDR3: CASSTGQGNSNQPQHF
V: TRBV19
size: .
J: TRBJ1-5
D: TRBD1

DNA: TGTGCCACCAAGCGGGTAGGGGCAAGCAATCAGCCCCAGCATTTT
CDR3: CATKRVGASNQPQHF
V: TRBV19
size: once
J: TRBJ1-5
D: .

DNA: TGCGCCAGCAGCTTGGTGGGACTACCCTACGAGCAGTACTTC
CDR3: CASSLVGLPYEQYF
V: TRBV5-1
size: .
J: TRBJ2-7
D: TRBD2

DNA: TGTGCCAGCAGTTTAAAACTCACAGATACGCAGTATTTT
CDR3: CASSLKLTDTQYF
V: TRBV27
size: .
J: TRBJ2-3
D: .

DNA: TGTGCCAGCAGTTTGGGCCGGGGAGCCTATGGCTACACCTTC
CDR3: CASSLGRGAYGYTF
V: TRBV28
size: .
J: TRBJ1-2
D: .

DNA: TGCGCCAGCAGTCAATCAAGACCGTGTTGGGACAGGGGGCACGAGCAGTACTTC
CDR3: CASSQSRPCWDRGHEQYF
V: TRBV23-1
size: .
J: TRBJ2-7
D: TRBD1

DNA: TGTGCCAGCAGCTTAGAGTTGGCGGGATCGAACACCGGGGAGCTGTTTTTT
CDR3: CASSLELAGSNTGELFF
V: TRBV11-3
size: .
J: TRBJ2-2
D: .

DNA: TGTGCCAGCAGTTATGTGGACTCGCTCAGCTATGGCTACACCTTC
CDR3: CASSYVDSLSYGYTF
V: TRBV6-5
size: once
J: TRBJ1-2
D: .

DNA: TGTGCCAGCAGCCCTCCCCTCGCAGGGGAGGCTTTCTTT
CDR3: CASSPPLAGEAFF
V: TRBV5-4
size: .
J: TRBJ1-1
D: .

DNA: TGTGCCAGCAGCTCTCTGGATTGGACAGGAGGGGGCGAGCAGTTCTTC
CDR3: CASSSLDWTGGGEQFF
V: TRBV7-9
size: .
J: TRBJ2-1
D: .

DNA: TGCGCCAGCAGCATACCCGGGAACACTGAAGCTTTCTTT
CDR3: CASSIPGNTEAFF
V: TRBV5-1
size: .
J: TRBJ1-1
D: .

DNA: TGTGCCAGTAGTATAGCCGGGACAGGGTCCACAGATACGCAGTATTTT
CDR3: CASSIAGTGSTDTQYF
V: TRBV19
size: .
J: TRBJ2-3
D: TRBD1

DNA: TGTGCCAGCAGTGATTCGGGACAGGGCCAGCCCCAGCATTTT
CDR3: CASSDSGQGQPQHF
V: TRBV2
size: few
J: TRBJ1-5
D: TRBD1

DNA: TGTGCCAGCAGCGTCACAGGGACGACCTACGAGCAGTACTTC
CDR3: CASSVTGTTYEQYF
V: TRBV9
size: .
J: TRBJ2-7
D: .

DNA: TGTGCCAGCAGGGGACAGGGGAACCAGCCCCAGCATTTT
CDR3: CASRGQGNQPQHF
V: TRBV12-3/TRBV12-4
size: .
J: TRBJ1-5
D: TRBD1

DNA: TGTGCCAGCAGTTCTCTGCCACAGGGGGTAGGCGAGCAGTACTTC
CDR3: CASSSLPQGVGEQYF
V: TRBV28
size: .
J: TRBJ2-7
D: TRBD1

DNA: TGTGCCAGTAGTGCCCAGGGGAGCAATCAGCCCCAGCATTTT
CDR3: CASSAQGSNQPQHF
V: TRBV19
size: .
J: TRBJ1-5
D: .

DNA: TGTGCCAGCATTTCGGTATTACCCGTGAACGCTGAAGCTTTCTTT
CDR3: CASISVLPVNAEAFF
V: TRBV28
size: .
J: TRBJ1-1
D: .

DNA: TGCGCCAGCGGGGAAACAGGGGACACTGAAGCTTTCTTT
CDR3: CASGETGDTEAFF
V: TRBV10-1
size: .
J: TRBJ1-1
D: TRBD1

DNA: TGTGCCAGCAGCTTGGAGGACAGGGCGGATCAGCCCCAGCATTTT
CDR3: CASSLEDRADQPQHF
V: TRBV5-8
size: .
J: TRBJ1-5
D: TRBD1

DNA: TGTGCCAGCACCAGGGGAGCCCACACAGATACGCAGTATTTT
CDR3: CASTRGAHTDTQYF
V: TRBV6-5
size: .
J: TRBJ2-3
D: .

DNA: TGTGCCAGCAGTTCGTCAGGGATGAAACTGTTTTTT
CDR3: CASSSSGMKLFF
V: TRBV28
size: .
J: TRBJ1-4
D: .

DNA: TGTGCCAGCACCATTATTGGAGAGAGAGAAGCTTTCTTT
CDR3: CASTIIGEREAFF
V: TRBV7-8
size: .
J: TRBJ1-1
D: .

DNA: TGTGCCAGCAGCAGGGGACAGCGAGAGGAGACCCAGTACTTC
CDR3: CASSRGQREETQYF
V: TRBV7-9
size: once
J: TRBJ2-5
D: TRBD1

DNA: TGCAGTGCTAGTCTGTGGGAGGGCTTCAATGAGCAGTTCTTC
CDR3: CSASLWEGFNEQFF
V: TRBV20-1
size: .
J: TRBJ2-1
D: TRBD2

DNA: TGTGCCAGCAGCACCTACTACGAGCAGTACTTC
CDR3: CASSTYYEQYF
V: TRBV9
size: .
J: TRBJ2-7
D: .

DNA: TGTGCCAGCAGCCACACGGGACACAGCTCTGGAAACACCATATATTTT
CDR3: CASSHTGHSSGNTIYF
V: TRBV3-1/TRBV3-2
size: .
J: TRBJ1-3
D: .

DNA: TGTGCCAGCAGTCTCTACACTGAAGCTTTCTTT
CDR3: CASSLYTEAFF
V: TRBV2
size: .
J: TRBJ1-1
D: .

DNA: TGCGCCAGCAGCTTGGCCTTACGCGGGGCTAACACCGGGGAGCTGTTTTTT
CDR3: CASSLALRGANTGELFF
V: TRBV5-1
size: .
J: TRBJ2-2
D: .

DNA: TGTGCCACCAGCAGAGATGAGGGAGCAGAGACCCAGTACTTC
CDR3: CATSRDEGAETQYF
V: TRBV15
size: .
J: TRBJ2-5
D: .

DNA: TGCGCCAGCCGCGAAGGAGGAGGGGAAACTGAAGCTTTCTTT
CDR3: CASREGGGETEAFF
V: TRBV5-1
size: .
J: TRBJ1-1
D: .

DNA: TGTGCCACCAGTGATTTGGGACAGACCCGCACAGATACGCAGTATTTT
CDR3: CATSDLGQTRTDTQYF
V: TRBV24-1
size: .
J: TRBJ2-3
D: .

DNA: TGCGCCAGCAGCCGAGCCAGGGTCGACGAGCAGTACTTC
CDR3: CASSRARVDEQYF
V: TRBV4-1
size: .
J: TRBJ2-7
D: .

DNA: TGCGCCAGCGGAGGGACAGGATACAATGAGCAGTTCTTC
CDR3: CASGGTGYNEQFF
V: TRBV5-1
size: .
J: TRBJ2-1
D: TRBD1